The present entry profiles one T cell receptor (beta chain) with its context. The target antigen is unknown. Time point described: week 35, safety follow-up. Vaccinated patients received 300 ug of mutant IDH1 20-mer peptide per dose, with topical imiquimod. Each astrocytoma in the donors was new, WHO grade 3 or 4, IDH1-mutant and ATRX-lost. This record belongs to a study of a mutant IDH1 vaccine in newly diagnosed glioma. Study information: Vaccine administration was initiated 4-6 weeks following radiotherapy alone, or with temozolomide cycles. Pretreatment consisted of radiotherapy, temozolomide, or both, with most receiving both.

The data were produced by immunoSEQ multiplex PCR, yet TCRdb's version contains in-frame clones alone and is incomplete. The repertoire consists of about 32,000 clones, with about four fifths occurring once and the leading ten covering roughly 3.2%. Germline V CDR1 and CDR2: MRHNA, SNTAGT. There are 15 residues in the CDR3. V lost 2 bases to trimming and J lost 1 base, with 10 bases between them. This chain uses TRBV6-4 with TRBJ2-3; D gene ambiguous. Sample: PBMCs, taken from a glioma patient whose treatment included an IDH1 peptide vaccine. This receptor was obtained from a man aged 35-49 years with glioma. Some clones in this sample may be carry-over from other donors' samples. The CDR3 DNA follows: TGTGCCAGCAGTGACGGGATTGGGGGCACAGATACGCAGTATTTT. Protein product: CASSDGIGGTDTQYF.